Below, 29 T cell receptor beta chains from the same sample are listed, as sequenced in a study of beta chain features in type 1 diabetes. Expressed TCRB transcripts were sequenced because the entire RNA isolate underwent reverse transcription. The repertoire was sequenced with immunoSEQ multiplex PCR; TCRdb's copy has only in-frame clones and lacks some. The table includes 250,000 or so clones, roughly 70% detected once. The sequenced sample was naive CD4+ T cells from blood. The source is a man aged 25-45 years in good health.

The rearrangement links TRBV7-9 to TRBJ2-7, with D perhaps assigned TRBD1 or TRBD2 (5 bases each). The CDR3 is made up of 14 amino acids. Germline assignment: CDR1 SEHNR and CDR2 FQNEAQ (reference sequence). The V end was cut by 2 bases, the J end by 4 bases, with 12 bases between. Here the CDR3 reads CASSLRGDLYEQYF. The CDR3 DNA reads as TGTGCCAGCAGCTTACGAGGGGATTTATACGAGCAGTACTTC.

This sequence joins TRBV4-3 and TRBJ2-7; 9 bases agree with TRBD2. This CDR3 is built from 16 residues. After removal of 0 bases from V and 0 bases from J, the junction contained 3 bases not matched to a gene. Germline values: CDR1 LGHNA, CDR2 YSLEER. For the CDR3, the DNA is TGCGCCAGCAGCCAAGATGGGCGGGAGGGCTCCTACGAGCAGTACTTC. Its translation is CASSQDGREGSYEQYF.

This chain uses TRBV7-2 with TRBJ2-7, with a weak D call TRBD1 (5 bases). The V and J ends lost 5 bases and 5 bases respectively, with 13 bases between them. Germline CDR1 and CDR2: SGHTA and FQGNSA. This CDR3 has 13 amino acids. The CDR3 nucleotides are TGTGCCAGCAGCACACGAACAGGAAACGAGCAGTACTTC. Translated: CASSTRTGNEQYF.

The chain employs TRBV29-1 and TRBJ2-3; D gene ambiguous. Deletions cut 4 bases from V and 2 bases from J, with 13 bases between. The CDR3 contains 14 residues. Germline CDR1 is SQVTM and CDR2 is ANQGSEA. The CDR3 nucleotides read TGCAGCGTTGTAGGACGGAGAGCCACAGATACGCAGTATTTT. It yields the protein CSVVGRRATDTQYF.

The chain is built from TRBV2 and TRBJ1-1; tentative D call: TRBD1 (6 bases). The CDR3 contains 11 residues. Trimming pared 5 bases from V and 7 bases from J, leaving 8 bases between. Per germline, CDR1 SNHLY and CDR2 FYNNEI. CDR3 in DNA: TGTGCCAGCAGTCCACAGGGTGAAGCTTTCTTT. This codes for CASSPQGEAFF.

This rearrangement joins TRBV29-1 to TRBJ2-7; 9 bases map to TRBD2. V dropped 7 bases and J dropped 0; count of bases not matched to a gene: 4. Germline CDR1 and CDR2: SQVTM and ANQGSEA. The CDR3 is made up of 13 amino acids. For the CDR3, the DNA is TGCAGCGGACTAGCGGAGATCTCCTACGAGCAGTACTTC. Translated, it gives CSGLAEISYEQYF.

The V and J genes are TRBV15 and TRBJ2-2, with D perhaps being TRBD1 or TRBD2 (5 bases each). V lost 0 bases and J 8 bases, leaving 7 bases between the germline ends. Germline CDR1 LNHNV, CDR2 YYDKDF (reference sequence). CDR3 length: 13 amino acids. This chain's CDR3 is CATSRERGGELFF. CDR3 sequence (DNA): TGTGCCACCAGCAGAGAGAGGGGAGGGGAGCTGTTTTTT.

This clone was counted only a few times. The CDR3 sequence is CASSLDRAGETQYF. CDR3 nucleotide sequence: TGTGCCAGCAGCTTAGACAGGGCGGGAGAGACCCAGTACTTC. The chain recombines TRBV7-9 with TRBJ2-5, with a tentative D call TRBD1 (6 bases). Trimming stripped 1 base from V and 4 bases from J, with 10 bases between. CDR1 and CDR2 from the germline V gene are SEHNR and FQNEAQ (reference sequence). There are 14 residues in the CDR3.

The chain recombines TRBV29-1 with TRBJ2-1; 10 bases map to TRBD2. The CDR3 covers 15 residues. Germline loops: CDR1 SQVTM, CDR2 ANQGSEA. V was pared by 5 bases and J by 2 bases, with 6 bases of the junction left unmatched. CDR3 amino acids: CSVSGRGGAYNEQFF. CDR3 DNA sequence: TGCAGCGTTAGCGGGAGGGGTGGCGCCTACAATGAGCAGTTCTTC.

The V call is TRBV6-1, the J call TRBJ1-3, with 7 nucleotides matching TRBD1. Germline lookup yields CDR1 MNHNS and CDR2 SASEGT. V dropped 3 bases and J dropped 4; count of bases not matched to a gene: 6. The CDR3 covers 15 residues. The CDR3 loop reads CASSDRQGTGNTIYF. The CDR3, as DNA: TGTGCCAGCAGTGACAGACAGGGCACAGGAAACACCATATATTTT.

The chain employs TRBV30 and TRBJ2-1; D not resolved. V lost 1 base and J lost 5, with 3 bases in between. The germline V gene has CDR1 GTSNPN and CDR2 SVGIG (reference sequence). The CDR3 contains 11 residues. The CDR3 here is CAWSEDNEQFF. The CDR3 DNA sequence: TGTGCCTGGAGTGAAGACAATGAGCAGTTCTTC. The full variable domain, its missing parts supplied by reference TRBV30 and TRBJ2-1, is SQTIHQWPATLVQPVGSPLSLECTVEGTSNPNLYWYRQAAGRGLQLLFYSVGIGQISSEVPQNLSASRPQDRQFILSSKKLLLSDSGFYLCAWSEDNEQFFGPGTRLTVL.

CDR3 in amino acids: CASRPLAGTGNEQFF. DNA of the CDR3: TGTGCCAGCAGGCCACTAGCGGGGACTGGGAATGAGCAGTTCTTC. The V gene is TRBV7-2, the J gene TRBJ2-1; TRBD2 agrees at 10 bases. CDR1 and CDR2 from the germline V gene are SGHTA and FQGNSA. V was clipped by 6 bases and J by 7 bases; unmatched bases: 9. The CDR3 spans 15 residues.

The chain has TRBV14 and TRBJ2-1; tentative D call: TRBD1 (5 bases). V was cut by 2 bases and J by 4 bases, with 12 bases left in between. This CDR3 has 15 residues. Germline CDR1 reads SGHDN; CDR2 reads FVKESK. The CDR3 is CASSQLQGQYNEQFF. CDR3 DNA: TGTGCCAGCAGCCAACTTCAAGGACAATACAATGAGCAGTTCTTC.

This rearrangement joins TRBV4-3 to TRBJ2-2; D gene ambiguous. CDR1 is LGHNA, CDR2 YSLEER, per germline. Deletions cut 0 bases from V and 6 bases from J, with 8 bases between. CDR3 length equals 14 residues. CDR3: CASSQDPQAGELFF. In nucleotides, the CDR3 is TGCGCCAGCAGCCAAGATCCACAAGCCGGGGAGCTGTTTTTT.

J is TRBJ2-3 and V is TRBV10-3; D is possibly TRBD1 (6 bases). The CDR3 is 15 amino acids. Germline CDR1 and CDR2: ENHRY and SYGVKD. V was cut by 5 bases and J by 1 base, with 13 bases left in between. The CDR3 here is CAISPGQAGTDTQYF. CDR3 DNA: TGTGCCATCAGTCCGGGACAAGCGGGCACAGATACGCAGTATTTT.

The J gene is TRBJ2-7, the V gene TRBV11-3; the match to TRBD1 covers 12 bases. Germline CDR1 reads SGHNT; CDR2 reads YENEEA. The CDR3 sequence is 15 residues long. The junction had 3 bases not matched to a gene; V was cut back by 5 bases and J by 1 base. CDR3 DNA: TGTGCCAGCAGCCCGGGACAGGGGGCTTCCTACGAGCAGTACTTC. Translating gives CASSPGQGASYEQYF.

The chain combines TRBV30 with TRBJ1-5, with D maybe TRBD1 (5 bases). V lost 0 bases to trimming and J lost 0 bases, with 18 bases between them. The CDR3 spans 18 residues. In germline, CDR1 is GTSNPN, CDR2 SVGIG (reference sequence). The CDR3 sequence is CAWSVGAQPTYSNQPQHF. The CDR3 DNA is TGTGCCTGGAGTGTAGGGGCTCAGCCCACGTATAGCAATCAGCCCCAGCATTTT.

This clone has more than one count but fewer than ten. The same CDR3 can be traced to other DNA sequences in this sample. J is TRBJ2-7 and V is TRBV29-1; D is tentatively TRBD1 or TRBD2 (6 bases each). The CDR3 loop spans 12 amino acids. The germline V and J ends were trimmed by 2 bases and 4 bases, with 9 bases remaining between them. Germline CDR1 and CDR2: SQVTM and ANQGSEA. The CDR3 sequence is CSVEKGGYEQYF. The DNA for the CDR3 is TGCAGCGTTGAAAAGGGGGGATACGAGCAGTACTTC.

The CDR3: CSVAGGYEQYF. The CDR3 bases are TGCAGCGTTGCAGGGGGCTACGAGCAGTACTTC. This chain links TRBV29-1 with TRBJ2-7, with 7 nucleotides matching TRBD1. From germline, CDR1 is SQVTM and CDR2 ANQGSEA. The CDR3 is 11 residues long. Trimming took 4 bases from V and 3 from J; bases not matched to a gene: 0.

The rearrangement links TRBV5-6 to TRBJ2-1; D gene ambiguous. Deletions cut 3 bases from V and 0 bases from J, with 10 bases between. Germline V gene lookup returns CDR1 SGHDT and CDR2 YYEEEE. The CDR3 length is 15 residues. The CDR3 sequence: CASSSFNNSYNEQFF. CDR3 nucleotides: TGTGCCAGCAGCTCGTTTAACAACTCCTACAATGAGCAGTTCTTC.

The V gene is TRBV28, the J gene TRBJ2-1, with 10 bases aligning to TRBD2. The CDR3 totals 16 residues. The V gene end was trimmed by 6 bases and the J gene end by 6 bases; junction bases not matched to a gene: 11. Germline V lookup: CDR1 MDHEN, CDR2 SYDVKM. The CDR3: CASRRHLAGVGNEQFF. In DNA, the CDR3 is TGTGCCAGCAGACGTCATCTAGCGGGAGTCGGCAATGAGCAGTTCTTC. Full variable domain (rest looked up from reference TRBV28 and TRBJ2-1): DVKVTQSSRYLVKRTGEKVFLECVQDMDHENMFWYRQDPGLGLRLIYFSYDVKMKEKGDIPEGYSVSREKKERFSLILESASTNQTSMYLCASRRHLAGVGNEQFFGPGTRLTVL.

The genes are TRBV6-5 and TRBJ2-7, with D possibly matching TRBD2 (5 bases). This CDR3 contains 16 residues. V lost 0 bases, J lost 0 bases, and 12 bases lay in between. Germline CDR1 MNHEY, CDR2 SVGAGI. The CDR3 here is CASSYSLTGVSYEQYF. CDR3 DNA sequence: TGTGCCAGCAGTTACTCGTTGACCGGGGTCTCCTACGAGCAGTACTTC.

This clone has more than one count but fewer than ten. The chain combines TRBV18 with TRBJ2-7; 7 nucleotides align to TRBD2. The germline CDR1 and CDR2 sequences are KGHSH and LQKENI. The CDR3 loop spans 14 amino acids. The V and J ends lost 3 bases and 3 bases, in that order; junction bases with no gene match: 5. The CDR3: CASSPTGGSYEQYF. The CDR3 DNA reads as TGTGCCAGCTCACCGACCGGGGGGAGCTACGAGCAGTACTTC.

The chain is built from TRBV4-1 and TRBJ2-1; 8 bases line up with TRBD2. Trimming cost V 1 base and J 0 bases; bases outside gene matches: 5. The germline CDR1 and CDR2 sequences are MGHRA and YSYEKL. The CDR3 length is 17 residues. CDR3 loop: CASSQGERGSSYNEQFF. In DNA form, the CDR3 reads TGCGCCAGCAGCCAAGGGGAGCGGGGGAGCTCCTACAATGAGCAGTTCTTC.

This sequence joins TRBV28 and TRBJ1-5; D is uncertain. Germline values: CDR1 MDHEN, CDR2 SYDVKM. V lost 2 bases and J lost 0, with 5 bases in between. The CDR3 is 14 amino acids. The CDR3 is CASSLGHSNQPQHF. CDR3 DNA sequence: TGTGCCAGCAGTTTAGGCCATAGCAATCAGCCCCAGCATTTT.

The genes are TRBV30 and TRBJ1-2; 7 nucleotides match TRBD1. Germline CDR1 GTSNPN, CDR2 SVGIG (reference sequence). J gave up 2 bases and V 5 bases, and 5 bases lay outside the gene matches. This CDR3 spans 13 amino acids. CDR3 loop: CAWDRDFNYGYTF. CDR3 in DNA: TGTGCCTGGGACAGGGACTTCAACTATGGCTACACCTTC.

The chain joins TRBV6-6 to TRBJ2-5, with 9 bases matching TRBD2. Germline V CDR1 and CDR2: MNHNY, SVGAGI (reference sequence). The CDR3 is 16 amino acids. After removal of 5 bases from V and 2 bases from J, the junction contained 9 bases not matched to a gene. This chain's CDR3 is CASSTAGAGGQETQYF. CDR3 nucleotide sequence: TGTGCCAGCAGTACCGCGGGAGCGGGGGGACAAGAGACCCAGTACTTC.

CDR3 amino acids: CASSIRRRTSGGDYNEQFF. The CDR3 DNA follows: TGTGCCAGTAGTATACGCCGTCGGACTAGCGGGGGGGATTACAATGAGCAGTTCTTC. The chain joins TRBV19 to TRBJ2-1, with 15 positions matching TRBD2. The CDR3 length is 19 residues. The V segment lost 2 bases and the J segment 4 bases; nucleotides outside the gene matches: 9. The germline V gene has CDR1 LNHDA and CDR2 SQIVND (reference sequence).

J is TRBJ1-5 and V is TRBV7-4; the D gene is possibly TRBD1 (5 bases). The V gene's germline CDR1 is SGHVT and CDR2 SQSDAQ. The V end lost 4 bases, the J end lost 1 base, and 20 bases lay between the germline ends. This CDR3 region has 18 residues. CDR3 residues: CASSSLGRGSRSNQPQHF. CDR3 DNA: TGTGCCAGCAGCTCCCTCGGACGGGGGTCCAGGAGCAATCAGCCCCAGCATTTT.